Listed here are 8 T cell receptor beta chains from one sample, sequenced in a study of blood T cell repertoires in COVID-19. Assay: immunoSEQ multiplex PCR; the TCRdb copy retains only in-frame clones and omits some. The top ten clones hold 15% to 20% of a sample with more than 300,000 clones, more than 85% of them seen once. The sample was PBMCs or T cells enriched from blood (not recorded which). Every receptor here comes from a woman between 25 and 40 years old who had recovered from COVID-19.

V is TRBV19 and J is TRBJ1-2; D is possibly TRBD1 (5 bases). The CDR3 runs to 15 residues. The germline V and J ends were trimmed by 3 bases and 4 bases, with 15 bases remaining between them. The germline V gene has CDR1 LNHDA and CDR2 SQIVND (reference sequence). For the CDR3, the DNA is TGTGCCAGTAGTATCAATCCCAGGGAGGCCTATGGCTACACCTTC. Translated, it gives CASSINPREAYGYTF.

V and J are TRBV10-3 and TRBJ2-2, with TRBD1 identical over 7 bases. Germline-derived CDR1 and CDR2 are ENHRY and SYGVKD. The V segment lost 3 bases and the J segment 3 bases; nucleotides outside the gene matches: 7. The CDR3 consists of 16 residues. The CDR3 bases are TGTGCCATCAGTGAAGCGACAGGGCGAGACACCGGGGAGCTGTTTTTT. It encodes CAISEATGRDTGELFF.

This sequence joins TRBV4-3 and TRBJ2-3; possibly TRBD2 for D (6 bases). The CDR3 spans 16 residues. The germline V and J ends were trimmed by 1 base and 8 bases, with 19 bases remaining between them. The germline V gene has CDR1 LGHNA and CDR2 YSLEER. Written as DNA, the CDR3 is TGCGCCAGCAGCCAAGTTACGGGCGGGGACGGGGGTACGCAGTATTTT. This gives the protein CASSQVTGGDGGTQYF.

A single count supports this clone. V and J are TRBV2 and TRBJ2-7, with 12 bases lining up with TRBD1. Unmatched junction bases numbered 6, after V lost 3 bases and J lost 6 bases. The germline V gene has CDR1 SNHLY and CDR2 FYNNEI. CDR3 length: 15 amino acids. The CDR3 region is CASSDSGQGAGEQYF. CDR3 nucleotides: TGTGCCAGCAGTGACTCGGGACAGGGGGCCGGCGAGCAGTACTTC.

The V and J genes are TRBV5-1 and TRBJ2-7; 12 bases agree with TRBD2. V was clipped by 4 bases and J by 1 base; unmatched bases: 9. The CDR3 consists of 17 residues. Germline-derived CDR1 and CDR2 are SGHRS and YFSETQ. For the CDR3, the DNA is TGCGCCAGCAGCCGTACTAGCGGGGGGCCTGTTTCCTACGAGCAGTACTTC. It specifies CASSRTSGGPVSYEQYF.

The gene calls are TRBV28 and TRBJ1-6; D is ambiguous. Trimming stripped 5 bases from V and 13 bases from J, with 12 bases between. There are 12 residues in the CDR3. The germline CDR1 and CDR2 sequences are MDHEN and SYDVKM. Here the CDR3 DNA reads TGTGCCAGCAGTGCCCTTCAGGTCCCCCTCCACTTT. Residues: CASSALQVPLHF.

This clone has just one count. This chain joins TRBV7-9 and TRBJ2-7; TRBD1 agrees at 8 bases. V gave up 5 bases and J gave up 3 bases; unmatched junction bases: 9. CDR3 size: 15 residues. From germline, CDR1 is SEHNR and CDR2 FQNEAQ (reference sequence). The CDR3 protein is CASSPGQGKGYEQYF. CDR3 nucleotides: TGTGCCAGCAGCCCAGGACAGGGAAAGGGCTACGAGCAGTACTTC.

The chain links TRBV5-5 to TRBJ1-2, with 10 nucleotides matching TRBD1. The CDR3 is made up of 17 amino acids. V gave up 4 bases and J gave up 4 bases; unmatched junction bases: 13. Germline-derived CDR1 and CDR2 are SGHKS and YYEKEE (reference sequence). The CDR3 DNA follows: TGTGCCAGCAGCCTCACATCGACAGGGGGCGCTGGCTATGGCTACACCTTC. It codes for CASSLTSTGGAGYGYTF.